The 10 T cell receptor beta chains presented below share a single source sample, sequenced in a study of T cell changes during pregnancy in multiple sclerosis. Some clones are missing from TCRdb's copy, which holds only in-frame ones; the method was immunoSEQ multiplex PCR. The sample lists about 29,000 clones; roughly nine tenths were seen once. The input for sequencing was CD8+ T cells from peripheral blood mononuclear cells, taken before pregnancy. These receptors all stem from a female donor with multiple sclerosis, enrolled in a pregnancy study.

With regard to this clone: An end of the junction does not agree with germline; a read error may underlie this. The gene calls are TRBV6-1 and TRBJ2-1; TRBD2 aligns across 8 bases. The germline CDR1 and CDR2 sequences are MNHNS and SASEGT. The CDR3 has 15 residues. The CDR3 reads CASTELAEHYNEQFF. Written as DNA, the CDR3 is TGTGCCAGCACTGAACTAGCGGAACACTACAATGAGCAGTTCTTC.

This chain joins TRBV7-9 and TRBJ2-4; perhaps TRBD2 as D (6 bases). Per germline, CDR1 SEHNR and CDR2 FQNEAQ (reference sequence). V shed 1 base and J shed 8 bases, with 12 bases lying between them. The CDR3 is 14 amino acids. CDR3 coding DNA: TGTGCCAGCAGCTTAGAAGCGGGTCTGGACATTCAGTACTTC. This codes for CASSLEAGLDIQYF.

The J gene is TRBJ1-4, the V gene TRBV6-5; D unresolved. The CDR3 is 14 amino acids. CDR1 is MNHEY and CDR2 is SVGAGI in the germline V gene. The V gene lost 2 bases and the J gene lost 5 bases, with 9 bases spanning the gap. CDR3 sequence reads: CASSYEGGNEKLFF. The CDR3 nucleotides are TGTGCCAGCAGTTACGAGGGAGGGAATGAAAAACTGTTTTTT.

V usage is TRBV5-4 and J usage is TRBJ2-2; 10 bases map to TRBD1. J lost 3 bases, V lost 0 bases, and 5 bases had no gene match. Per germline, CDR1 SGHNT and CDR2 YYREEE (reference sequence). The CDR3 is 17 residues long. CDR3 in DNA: TGTGCCAGCAGCTTGGCCAGACAGGGGGCGGACACCGGGGAGCTGTTTTTT. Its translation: CASSLARQGADTGELFF.

CDR3 sequence (DNA): TGCGCCAGCAGCTTGGGGGGCTCTGAAGATACGCAGTATTTT. Translated, it gives CASSLGGSEDTQYF. The chain employs TRBV5-1 and TRBJ2-3; the D gene is possibly TRBD1 (5 bases). V lost 0 bases, J lost 5 bases, and 10 bases lay in between. Per germline, CDR1 SGHRS and CDR2 YFSETQ. The CDR3 covers 14 residues.

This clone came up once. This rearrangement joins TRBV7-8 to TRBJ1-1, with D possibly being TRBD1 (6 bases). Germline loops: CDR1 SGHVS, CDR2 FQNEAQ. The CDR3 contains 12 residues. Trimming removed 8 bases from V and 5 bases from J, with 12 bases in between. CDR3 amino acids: CASRGAATEAFF. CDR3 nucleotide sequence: TGTGCCAGCCGGGGGGCGGCTACTGAAGCTTTCTTT.

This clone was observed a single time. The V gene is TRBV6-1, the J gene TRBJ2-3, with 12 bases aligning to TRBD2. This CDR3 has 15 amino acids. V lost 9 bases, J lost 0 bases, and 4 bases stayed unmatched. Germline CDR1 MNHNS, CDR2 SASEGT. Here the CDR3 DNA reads TGTGCCAGTGAAGGACTAGCGGGGAGCACAGATACGCAGTATTTT. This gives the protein CASEGLAGSTDTQYF.

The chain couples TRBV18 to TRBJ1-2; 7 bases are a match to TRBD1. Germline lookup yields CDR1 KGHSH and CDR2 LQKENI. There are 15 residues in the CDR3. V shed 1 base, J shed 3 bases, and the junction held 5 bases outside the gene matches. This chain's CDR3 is CASSPQGQGDYGYTF. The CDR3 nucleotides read TGTGCCAGCTCACCACAGGGCCAGGGGGACTATGGCTACACCTTC.

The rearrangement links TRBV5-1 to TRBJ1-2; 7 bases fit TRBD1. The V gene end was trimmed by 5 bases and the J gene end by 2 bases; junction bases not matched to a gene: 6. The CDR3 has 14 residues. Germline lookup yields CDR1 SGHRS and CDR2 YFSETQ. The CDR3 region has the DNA TGCGCCAGCAGTATACAGACAGGGAACTATGGCTACACCTTC. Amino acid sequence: CASSIQTGNYGYTF. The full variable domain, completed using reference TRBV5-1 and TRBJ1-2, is KAGVTQTPRYLIKTRGQQVTLSCSPISGHRSVSWYQQTPGQGLQFLFEYFSETQRNKGNFPGRFSGRQFSNSRSEMNVSTLELGDSALYLCASSIQTGNYGYTFGSGTRLTVV.

CDR3 residues: CASRETGTYEQYF. The CDR3 bases are TGTGCCAGTAGGGAGACAGGTACCTACGAGCAGTACTTC. The chain links TRBV19 to TRBJ2-7; maybe TRBD1 (6 bases). Germline lookup yields CDR1 LNHDA and CDR2 SQIVND (reference sequence). The V end lost 6 bases, the J end lost 2 bases, and 11 bases lay between the germline ends. This CDR3 comprises 13 residues.